The 2 T cell receptor beta chains given below trace back to one sample, sequenced in a study of shared clonotypes between healthy human individuals (TCRdb year 2020). The library relied on the immunoSEQ multiplex PCR assay. TCRdb retrieved this table from immuneACCESS and kept in-frame rearrangements only. Not all clones are present; in checked studies, unresolved V genes account for under half, and no reason is known for the remainder. The sample profile shows hundreds of thousands of clones; 70% to 80% of them were found once. The top ten clones comprise about 12% of the sample. Sequencing was carried out using PBMCs. The receptors were gathered from a woman between 40 and 50 years old in good health. Some clones in this sample may be carry-over from other donors' samples.

In this sample, this clone turned up once. CDR3 protein: CASSSSSYEQYF. In nucleotides, the CDR3 is TGTGCCAGCAGCTCGAGCTCCTACGAGCAGTACTTC. V and J are TRBV7-9 and TRBJ2-7; the D is unclear. V was pared by 4 bases and J by 0 bases, with 4 bases between. Germline V gives CDR1 SEHNR, CDR2 FQNEAQ (reference sequence). There are 12 residues in the CDR3.

The rearrangement joins TRBV9 to TRBJ2-1; possibly TRBD1 or TRBD2 for D (5 bases each). Trimming removed 0 bases from V and 0 bases from J, with 10 bases in between. This CDR3 contains 16 residues. Germline CDR1 reads SGDLS; CDR2 reads YYNGEE. The CDR3 DNA reads as TGTGCCAGCAGCGTAGGCGACGGGGCCTCCTACAATGAGCAGTTCTTC. The encoded protein is CASSVGDGASYNEQFF.